These 28 T cell receptor beta chains came from one sample sequenced in a study of OX40 agonist ivuxolimab in advanced cancers. Clones were sequenced by immunoSEQ multiplex PCR, and TCRdb holds only the in-frame ones, with some missing. The table shows over 45,000 clones, with 88% occurring only once. Specimen: CD4+ or CD8+ T cells sorted from blood, collected in a trial of the OX40 agonist ivuxolimab. These receptor sequences come from an adult with an advanced solid tumor such as melanoma, head and neck, liver or kidney cancer.

As for this clone: This sample also contains other DNA sequences that code for the same CDR3. The chain combines TRBV19 with TRBJ1-5, with 8 bases aligning to TRBD1. The J segment lost 0 bases and the V segment lost 3 bases, leaving 10 bases of the junction unmatched. CDR3 size: 18 residues. The germline gives CDR1 LNHDA, CDR2 SQIVND (reference sequence). The CDR3 DNA reads TGTGCCAGTAGTATGGCGACAGGGGTATCCCCTAGCAATCAGCCCCAGCATTTT. It encodes CASSMATGVSPSNQPQHF.

This chain joins TRBV7-2 and TRBJ2-1; a possible D gene is TRBD2 (5 bases). The CDR3 is 12 residues long. Germline-derived CDR1 and CDR2 are SGHTA and FQGNSA. Trimming removed 2 bases at V and 12 bases at J, with 11 bases between. The CDR3 sequence: CASSLMAGGQFF. CDR3 bases: TGTGCCAGCAGCTTAATGGCCGGAGGGCAGTTCTTC.

The V and J genes are TRBV6-5 and TRBJ1-2; D remains ambiguous. In germline, CDR1 is MNHEY, CDR2 SVGAGI. The CDR3 loop spans 13 amino acids. V was shortened by 0 bases and J by 2 bases, with 4 bases between the two germline ends. CDR3 coding DNA: TGTGCCAGCAGTTACTCGGGCAACTATGGCTACACCTTC. Translating it yields CASSYSGNYGYTF.

This clone was seen a single time. The chain links TRBV5-4 to TRBJ2-3; D is undetermined. Trimming removed 4 bases from V and 1 base from J, with 4 bases in between. Germline CDR1 is SGHNT and CDR2 is YYREEE (reference sequence). CDR3 length: 12 residues. The CDR3 nucleotides read TGTGCCAGCAGCCCCCGCACAGATACGCAGTATTTT. It encodes CASSPRTDTQYF.

The chain couples TRBV5-6 to TRBJ1-1; 9 bases fit TRBD1. V lost 4 bases, J lost 6 bases, and 10 bases stayed unmatched. Germline V lookup: CDR1 SGHDT, CDR2 YYEEEE. This CDR3 has 15 amino acids. The CDR3 reads CASSPATGGKSEAFF. CDR3 DNA: TGTGCCAGCAGCCCCGCGACAGGGGGAAAGTCTGAAGCTTTCTTT.

V gene TRBV28 combines with J gene TRBJ2-7; D is tentatively TRBD1 or TRBD2 (6 bases each). The length of the CDR3 is 15 residues. V was shortened by 4 bases and J by 3 bases, with 16 bases between the two germline ends. Germline values: CDR1 MDHEN, CDR2 SYDVKM. In nucleotides, the CDR3 is TGTGCCAGCAGTTCTCTGTCGGGGGCGCTCTACGAGCAGTACTTC. It specifies CASSSLSGALYEQYF.

The J gene is TRBJ2-2, the V gene TRBV27; 7 nucleotides agree with TRBD1. The CDR3 loop spans 14 amino acids. With V trimmed by 8 bases and J by 6 bases, 9 bases remained unmatched. Per germline, CDR1 MNHEY and CDR2 SMNVEV (reference sequence). The CDR3 reads CASATHDRAGELFF. In DNA form, the CDR3 reads TGTGCCAGCGCAACCCACGACAGGGCCGGGGAGCTGTTTTTT.

The chain is built from TRBV19 and TRBJ2-1, with D tentatively TRBD1 or TRBD2 (5 bases each). This CDR3 contains 14 residues. V lost 3 bases and J lost 6, with 12 bases in between. The V gene's germline CDR1 is LNHDA and CDR2 SQIVND (reference sequence). This chain's CDR3 is CASSIGAGPNEQFF. The CDR3, as DNA: TGTGCCAGTAGTATCGGGGCAGGGCCCAATGAGCAGTTCTTC.

This chain connects TRBV7-9 to TRBJ2-6, with 7 bases lining up with TRBD1. The V segment lost 6 bases and the J segment 0 bases; nucleotides outside the gene matches: 11. Looked up from germline, CDR1 is SEHNR and CDR2 is FQNEAQ (reference sequence). This CDR3 has 18 amino acids. The CDR3 nucleotides read TGTGCCAGCAGTCAACAGGGGTTCTTGGGCTCTGGGGCCAACGTCCTGACTTTC. Translating gives CASSQQGFLGSGANVLTF.

The chain employs TRBV27 and TRBJ2-7, with D possibly being TRBD1 (5 bases). Germline-derived CDR1 and CDR2 are MNHEY and SMNVEV (reference sequence). Between the trimmed V and J ends, which lost 8 bases and 0 bases, there was a span of 14 bases. This CDR3 has 14 residues. CDR3 region: CASVSLGDSYEQYF. The CDR3 DNA follows: TGTGCCAGCGTATCCCTAGGGGACTCCTACGAGCAGTACTTC.

The rearrangement uses TRBV5-1 and TRBJ2-7, with 12 bases aligning to TRBD1. Germline trimming cut 4 bases from V and 6 bases from J; bases unmatched to any gene: 8. CDR1 and CDR2 from the germline V gene are SGHRS and YFSETQ. The CDR3 contains 15 residues. In DNA form, the CDR3 reads TGCGCCAGCAGCGCGACCGGGACAGGGGGCGGCGAGCAGTACTTC. Amino acid sequence: CASSATGTGGGEQYF. Looking up the rest from reference TRBV5-1 and TRBJ2-7 gives the full variable domain: KAGVTQTPRYLIKTRGQQVTLSCSPISGHRSVSWYQQTPGQGLQFLFEYFSETQRNKGNFPGRFSGRQFSNSRSEMNVSTLELGDSALYLCASSATGTGGGEQYFGPGTRLTVT.

The chain joins TRBV11-3 to TRBJ2-1; 9 bases line up with TRBD2. The length of the CDR3 is 15 residues. Losses at the gene ends were 3 bases for V and 5 bases for J; bases not matched to a gene: 5. The germline gives CDR1 SGHNT, CDR2 YENEEA. The CDR3 DNA sequence: TGTGCCAGCAGCTTGGGTAGCGGGAGTAACAATGAGCAGTTCTTC. As protein: CASSLGSGSNNEQFF.

V and J are TRBV28 and TRBJ1-3, with TRBD1 as a possible D gene (5 bases). V was trimmed by 5 bases and J by 3 bases, leaving 11 bases between them. Per the germline V gene, CDR1 is MDHEN and CDR2 is SYDVKM. This CDR3 is built from 14 residues. DNA for the CDR3: TGTGCCAGCAGTGGATACAGGAGTGGAAACACCATATATTTT. It specifies CASSGYRSGNTIYF.

The chain recombines TRBV5-1 with TRBJ1-1, with TRBD1 as a possible D gene (5 bases). Germline V lookup: CDR1 SGHRS, CDR2 YFSETQ. Trimming removed 0 bases at V and 1 base at J, with 10 bases between. The CDR3 loop spans 15 amino acids. The CDR3 loop is CASSLDARANTEAFF. The CDR3 coding sequence is TGCGCCAGCAGCTTGGATGCCAGGGCGAACACTGAAGCTTTCTTT.

V usage is TRBV28 and J usage is TRBJ2-3; D possibly corresponds to TRBD1 (6 bases). The CDR3 is 14 residues long. Germline CDR1 and CDR2: MDHEN and SYDVKM. Trimming took 3 bases from V and 5 from J, leaving 12 bases between them. The CDR3 region has the DNA TGTGCCAGCAGTTTTTTCAGGGGCGGAGATACGCAGTATTTT. Protein sequence: CASSFFRGGDTQYF.

The chain is built from TRBV13 and TRBJ2-1; TRBD2 agrees at 7 bases. Trimming removed 4 bases from V and 0 bases from J; junction bases left unmatched: 3. Germline CDR1 PRHDT, CDR2 FYEKMQ (reference sequence). CDR3 length equals 15 residues. CDR3 amino acids: CASSWEGSSYNEQFF. The CDR3 DNA is TGTGCCAGCAGCTGGGAGGGCAGCTCCTACAATGAGCAGTTCTTC. Full variable domain (rest looked up from reference TRBV13 and TRBJ2-1): AAGVIQSPRHLIKEKRETATLKCYPIPRHDTVYWYQQGPGQDPQFLISFYEKMQSDKGSIPDRFSAQQFSDYHSELNMSSLELGDSALYFCASSWEGSSYNEQFFGPGTRLTVL.

The rearrangement joins TRBV28 to TRBJ2-7; 11 bases fit TRBD1. CDR1 MDHEN and CDR2 SYDVKM come from the germline V gene. The length of the CDR3 is 16 residues. Germline trimming cut 4 bases from V and 5 bases from J; bases unmatched to any gene: 10. For the CDR3, the DNA is TGTGCCAGCAGTTCACCCGGGACAGGGGGTGGGGACGAGCAGTACTTC. Encoded protein: CASSSPGTGGGDEQYF.

The gene calls are TRBV18 and TRBJ1-1; D not resolved. CDR3 length: 15 residues. The germline V and J ends were trimmed by 3 bases and 0 bases, with 11 bases remaining between them. The germline V gene encodes CDR1 KGHSH and CDR2 LQKENI. CDR3: CASSPSLTMNTEAFF. In nucleotides, the CDR3 is TGTGCCAGCTCACCCTCACTGACCATGAACACTGAAGCTTTCTTT.

V and J are TRBV30 and TRBJ2-7, with D possibly TRBD2 on 7 matching bases. Looked up from germline, CDR1 is GTSNPN and CDR2 is SVGIG (reference sequence). CDR3 length: 14 amino acids. Trimming stripped 4 bases from V and 0 bases from J, with 13 bases between. The CDR3 spells CAWNLGGGSYEQYF. The CDR3 DNA sequence: TGTGCCTGGAACCTGGGAGGGGGCTCCTACGAGCAGTACTTC.

A few counts support this clone. The V gene is TRBV7-2, the J gene TRBJ1-5, with D perhaps matching TRBD1 (5 bases). V dropped 4 bases and J dropped 5 bases, with 6 bases sitting between them. CDR1 is SGHTA, CDR2 FQGNSA, per germline. The CDR3 runs to 12 residues. As DNA, the CDR3 is TGTGCCAGCAGCTCCAGGGATCAGCCCCAGCATTTT. Protein sequence: CASSSRDQPQHF.

This chain links TRBV9 with TRBJ1-1; D is unresolved. Trimming removed 3 bases from V and 0 bases from J, with 3 bases in between. CDR1 is SGDLS and CDR2 is YYNGEE in the germline V gene. The CDR3 is 12 amino acids. The CDR3 spells CASSALNTEAFF. The DNA for the CDR3 is TGTGCCAGCAGCGCATTGAACACTGAAGCTTTCTTT. Combining the CDR3 with reference TRBV9 and TRBJ1-1 gives the whole variable domain DSGVTQTPKHLITATGQRVTLRCSPRSGDLSVYWYQQSLDQGLQFLIQYYNGEERAKGNILERFSAQQFPDLHSELNLSSLELGDSALYFCASSALNTEAFFGQGTRLTVV.

The chain combines TRBV12-5 with TRBJ2-3; 8 nucleotides align to TRBD2. This CDR3 has 14 residues. From germline, CDR1 is LGHNT and CDR2 FRNRAP. V lost 4 bases, J lost 2 bases, and 2 bases stayed unmatched. DNA of the CDR3: TGTGCTAGTGGTTGGCGGGAGGCCACAGATACGCAGTATTTT. Residues: CASGWREATDTQYF.

The rearrangement joins TRBV28 to TRBJ2-7; D is ambiguous. CDR1 is MDHEN and CDR2 is SYDVKM in the germline V gene. The CDR3 extends over 13 amino acids. V shed 6 bases and J shed 2 bases, with 11 bases lying between them. CDR3 region: CASSPSTPYEQYF. In nucleotides, the CDR3 is TGTGCCAGCAGCCCTTCGACCCCCTACGAGCAGTACTTC.

The chain joins TRBV9 to TRBJ2-3; TRBD2 agrees at 12 bases. The CDR3 contains 17 residues. V was clipped by 1 base and J by 4 bases; unmatched bases: 7. CDR1 and CDR2 from the germline V gene are SGDLS and YYNGEE. CDR3 protein: CASSVKASGGAPDTQYF. The CDR3 DNA reads TGTGCCAGCAGCGTAAAGGCTAGCGGGGGGGCCCCAGATACGCAGTATTTT.

The rearrangement uses TRBV2 and TRBJ1-4; no clear D. Germline CDR1 reads SNHLY; CDR2 reads FYNNEI. Between the trimmed V and J ends, which lost 3 bases and 6 bases, there was a span of 17 bases. The CDR3 loop spans 16 amino acids. CDR3 sequence reads: CASSESLVGSYEKLFF. The CDR3 nucleotides are TGTGCCAGCAGTGAGTCCTTGGTTGGGTCGTATGAAAAACTGTTTTTT.

With regard to this clone: Additional DNA sequences in this sample encode the identical CDR3. This rearrangement joins TRBV9 to TRBJ2-3; 8 bases are shared with TRBD2. Trimming took 0 bases from V and 4 from J; bases not matched to a gene: 7. CDR3 length: 16 residues. In germline, CDR1 is SGDLS, CDR2 YYNGEE. CDR3 nucleotides: TGTGCCAGCAGCGTAGATCCGGGAGGGCCCGCAGATACGCAGTATTTT. Translating gives CASSVDPGGPADTQYF.

This clone appeared once. The chain links TRBV29-1 to TRBJ2-3; no definite D call. This CDR3 is 10 amino acids long. Germline V gives CDR1 SQVTM, CDR2 ANQGSEA. Trimming cost V 7 bases and J 6 bases, with 8 bases left between them. This chain's CDR3 is CSGQADTQYF. In DNA, the CDR3 is TGCAGCGGGCAAGCGGATACGCAGTATTTT.

This clone showed up just once. The chain carries TRBV5-6 and TRBJ1-2, with 9 bases aligning to TRBD1. This CDR3 is built from 13 residues. The ends lost 4 bases at V and 8 bases at J; junction bases unmatched: 6. Germline V CDR1 and CDR2: SGHDT, YYEEEE. In DNA form, the CDR3 reads TGTGCCAGCAGCCAGGACAGGGGATCGGGCTACACCTTC. This codes for CASSQDRGSGYTF. The whole variable domain, remainder taken from reference TRBV5-6 and TRBJ1-2, is DAGVTQSPTHLIKTRGQQVTLRCSPKSGHDTVSWYQQALGQGPQFIFQYYEEEERQRGNFPDRFSGHQFPNYSSELNVNALLLGDSALYLCASSQDRGSGYTFGSGTRLTVV.